A selection of T cell receptor beta chains follows, all from one sample in a study of CD8+CD57+ T cells in acquired aplastic anemia. TCRdb reprocessed the reads via MiXCR and lists one record per CDR3 protein. The sample carries around 170,000 distinct CDR3 sequences, 55% to 70% recorded once. The material sequenced was sorted CD4+, CD8+, or CD8+CD57+ T cells (not recorded which) from PBMCs. The receptors derive from a human donor in good health. The CDR3 runs from the conserved cysteine through the conserved F or W. D genes are given only for firm matches. Part of the rows lack a size; the others show once, few, many or a class for expanded clones.

>TRBD1|TRBJ1-2|-|TRBV12-3/TRBV12-4
TGTGCCAGCAGTTACCGGGACAGTAACTATGGCTACACCTTC
CASSYRDSNYGYTF
>-|TRBJ1-1|-|TRBV4-1
TGCGCCAGCAGCCAAGATAGCTCATCTGAAGCTTTCTTT
CASSQDSSSEAFF
>-|TRBJ1-6|-|TRBV19
TGTGCCAGTAGTATAGGAGGGGTTCCGCCTAATTCACCCCTCCACTTT
CASSIGGVPPNSPLHF
>TRBD2|TRBJ2-3|-|TRBV7-9
TGTGCCAGCAGCTCGACTAGCGGGGACCTAGATACGCAGTATTTT
CASSSTSGDLDTQYF
>-|TRBJ2-7|-|TRBV6-4
TGTGCCAGCACCCAAGTCGCGGGGGCTTACGAGCAGTACTTC
CASTQVAGAYEQYF
>-|TRBJ2-7|-|TRBV24-1
TGTGCCACCAGTGATTCGGACTTCGCCCACGAGCAGTACTTC
CATSDSDFAHEQYF
>TRBD1|TRBJ1-1|-|TRBV6-4
TGTGCCAGCAGCCGGGACAGGGAAAGCACTGAAGCTTTCTTT
CASSRDRESTEAFF
>-|TRBJ2-2|-|TRBV9
TGTGCCAGCAGCGTATGGGGGAACACCGGGGAGCTGTTTTTT
CASSVWGNTGELFF
>TRBD1|TRBJ1-1|-|TRBV29-1
TGCAGCGTGGGCCAGACAGGGATTAATGAAGCTTTCTTT
CSVGQTGINEAFF
>-|TRBJ1-2|once|TRBV6-1
TGTGCCAGCAGTGAAGATACACAGGGCGACTATGGCTACACCTTC
CASSEDTQGDYGYTF
>-|TRBJ2-5|many|TRBV28
TGTGCCAGCTCTGGAATGGGGGAGACCCAGTACTTC
CASSGMGETQYF
>-|TRBJ1-1|-|TRBV7-9
TGTGCCAGCAGCTTAAAATTAGCAGCGTCGACCGAGGAAGCTTTCTTT
CASSLKLAASTEEAFF
>-|TRBJ2-3|many|TRBV7-6
TGTGCCAGCAGCTTAGGGGGGGCGCTTGGGGATACGCAGTATTTT
CASSLGGALGDTQYF
>TRBD2|TRBJ2-5|-|TRBV9
TGTGCCAGCAGCGCTGCCGGACTAGCGGAGACTGGGACCCAGTACTTC
CASSAAGLAETGTQYF
>TRBD2|TRBJ2-1|-|TRBV25-1
TGTGCCAGCTCGGGGGGGGCCTACAATGAGCAGTTCTTC
CASSGGAYNEQFF
>-|TRBJ1-6|-|TRBV28
TGTGCCAGCAGTTTCCCCCCCCACTTT
CASSFPPHF
>-|TRBJ2-7|-|TRBV29-1
TGCAGCGTTGGGGGGGCAGGAGCTCCCTACGAGCAGTACTTC
CSVGGAGAPYEQYF
>-|TRBJ2-3|-|TRBV9
TGTGCCAGCAGCGTAGCTACTTTGGGCACAGATACGCAGTATTTT
CASSVATLGTDTQYF
>TRBD1|TRBJ1-1|-|TRBV20-1
TGCAGTGTGGACAGGGAGACTGAAGCTTTCTTT
CSVDRETEAFF
>-|TRBJ2-1|-|TRBV20-1
TGCAGTGCTAGACTCGCTCTAGGGAGTGGTGAGCAGTTCTTC
CSARLALGSGEQFF
>TRBD2|TRBJ2-7|many|TRBV7-6
TGTGCCAGCAGCTCTCCAAATGGACTAGCGGGAGGGGCATACGAGCAGTACTTC
CASSSPNGLAGGAYEQYF
>TRBD1|TRBJ1-5|many|TRBV19
TGTGCCAGCCGACAGGGGGCGAACAATCAGCCCCAGCATTTT
CASRQGANNQPQHF
>-|TRBJ2-7|many|TRBV29-1
TGCAGCGTCACTGAAAGCTACGAGCAGTACTTC
CSVTESYEQYF
>-|TRBJ2-7|-|TRBV2
TGTGCCAGCAAATTACTATCTTCCCACGAGCAGTACTTC
CASKLLSSHEQYF
>-|TRBJ1-5|-|TRBV19
TGTGCCAGTAGGCAGGGCCTTAGCAATCAGCCCCAGCATTTT
CASRQGLSNQPQHF
>TRBD2|TRBJ2-1|-|TRBV14
TGTGCCAGCAGCTCCCCGGGACTAGCGGGTCATGAGCAGTTCTTC
CASSSPGLAGHEQFF
>TRBD2|TRBJ2-7|-|TRBV15
TGTGCCACCGGGGGGGAGCGGCAGTACTTC
CATGGERQYF
>-|TRBJ1-5|-|TRBV19
TGTGCCAGTAGTATAGCGCCAGCCCATCAGCCCCAGCATTTT
CASSIAPAHQPQHF
>-|TRBJ2-7|-|TRBV5-1
TGCGCCAGCAGTTCTCAGGCGGGACCCTACTACGAGCAGTACTTC
CASSSQAGPYYEQYF
>-|TRBJ2-1|many|TRBV9
TGTGCCAGCAGCGTAGGACAGTCCTCCTACAATGAGCAGTTCTTC
CASSVGQSSYNEQFF
>TRBD2|TRBJ2-7|-|TRBV7-2
TGTGCCAGCAGCTTCCGGACTAGCGGGATCTCTCCCGAGCAGTACTTC
CASSFRTSGISPEQYF
>-|TRBJ2-7|-|TRBV20-1
TGCAGTGCTAGGGACGGGGCCTACGAGCAGTACTTC
CSARDGAYEQYF
>-|TRBJ1-1|many|TRBV5-6
TGTGCCAGCAGCTCCGGACTAGAAGCTTTCTTT
CASSSGLEAFF
>TRBD1|TRBJ1-2|once|TRBV7-9
TGTGCCAGCAGCTCTAAGACAGGGAGTCGCTACACCTTC
CASSSKTGSRYTF
>-|TRBJ2-5|many|TRBV7-8
TGTGCCAGCAGCCAAACCCCGAGGAGCCAAGAGACCCAGTACTTC
CASSQTPRSQETQYF
>TRBD1|TRBJ1-1|many|TRBV5-6
TGTGCCAGCAGCAGAACGACAGGGTTGAACACTGAAGCTTTCTTT
CASSRTTGLNTEAFF
>-|TRBJ2-1|many|TRBV5-8
TGTGCCAGCAGCCCCGACTCGCGACCCTACAATGAGCAGTTCTTC
CASSPDSRPYNEQFF
>TRBD2|TRBJ2-3|-|TRBV9
TGTGCCAGCAGCCAAGTCCTTGGGCGGGAGTCGGGTAATGAGCAGTATTTT
CASSQVLGRESGNEQYF
>-|TRBJ2-3|-|TRBV7-3
TGTGCCAGCCGTCAAGGGTCCGACTCCACGCAGTATTTT
CASRQGSDSTQYF
>TRBD1|TRBJ2-7|-|TRBV4-1
TGTGCCAGCAGATATAGAGGACAGGGGGCAGACGAGCAGTACTTC
CASRYRGQGADEQYF
>TRBD2|TRBJ2-7|-|TRBV5-1
TGCGCCAGCAGGGGCGGGAGGGACTCCTACGAGCAGTACTTC
CASRGGRDSYEQYF
>-|TRBJ2-7|-|TRBV9
TGTGCCAGCAGTGTAAGACAGTTCTACGAGCAGTACTTC
CASSVRQFYEQYF
>TRBD1|TRBJ2-2|few|TRBV28
TGTGCCAGCAGTTTTGGGACAGGGAACACCGGGGAGCTGTTTTTT
CASSFGTGNTGELFF
>-|TRBJ2-7|many|TRBV2
TGTGCCAGCAGTGTGTCGGTATCGCGGCTTTCGGAGGTCTACGAGCAGTACTTC
CASSVSVSRLSEVYEQYF
>-|TRBJ2-5|-|TRBV29-1
TGCAGCGTTCGTAGCGCGCAAGAGACCCAGTACTTC
CSVRSAQETQYF
>TRBD2|TRBJ2-7|-|TRBV20-1
TGCAGTGCTAGGACTATGGACGGGACTAGCGGGGGGGCCGGGACGGGCTACGAGCAGTACTTC
CSARTMDGTSGGAGTGYEQYF